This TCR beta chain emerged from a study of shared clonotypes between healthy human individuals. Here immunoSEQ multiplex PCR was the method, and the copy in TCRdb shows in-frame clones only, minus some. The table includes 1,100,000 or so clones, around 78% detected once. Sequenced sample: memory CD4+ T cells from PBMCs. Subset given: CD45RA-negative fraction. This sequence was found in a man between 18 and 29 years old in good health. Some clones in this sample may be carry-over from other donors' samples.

CDR3 coding DNA: TGTGCCAGCAGCATAATCAACCGGAACACTGAAGCTTTCTTT. This sequence encodes CASSIINRNTEAFF. The rearrangement joins TRBV28 to TRBJ1-1; no clear D. This CDR3 spans 14 amino acids. Germline V lookup: CDR1 MDHEN, CDR2 SYDVKM. Between the trimmed V and J ends, which lost 6 bases and 1 base, there was a span of 12 bases.